This T cell receptor beta chain stems from a study of vaccination effects on CD4 cells after COVID-19. Study-wide findings and caveats: Few convalescent patients were included, and no early post-infection timepoints were sampled. Long after vaccination, the clones induced by infection and by vaccine shrank markedly in size. Newly vaccine-induced clones made up most of the convalescents' post-vaccine spike-reactive clones.

This CDR3 contains 15 residues. Germline V lookup: CDR1 SNHLY, CDR2 FYNNEI. Trimming cost V 7 bases and J 4 bases; bases outside gene matches: 2. The repertoire was sequenced with immunoSEQ multiplex PCR; TCRdb's copy has only in-frame clones and lacks some. The table lists tens of thousands of clones, 76% of them singletons. In its sample, this clone was seen once. Its antigen is unidentified. CD4+ T cells specific for antigen were expanded with viral peptide pools by the ViraFEST assay before sequencing. Culturing for 10 days preceded CD4+ T cell isolation. A positive SARS-CoV-2 PCR test fell between March and December 2020. Cultures received IL-2 medium that replaced half the medium on days 3 and 7.

This chain links TRBV2 with TRBJ2-1, with 15 bases matching TRBD2. This TCR was recovered from a human donor who had a prior SARS-CoV-2 infection. Sequencing used CD4+ T cells from PBMCs cultured with SARS-CoV-2 spike peptides, obtained before COVID-19 vaccination. CDR3 protein: CASTGLAGGYNEQFF. The DNA of the CDR3 is TGTGCCAGCACCGGACTAGCGGGAGGGTACAATGAGCAGTTCTTC. Full variable domain (remainder filled in from reference TRBV2 and TRBJ2-1): EPEVTQTPSHQVTQMGQEVILRCVPISNHLYFYWYRQILGQKVEFLVSFYNNEISEKSEIFDDQFSVERPDGSNFTLKIRSTKLEDSAMYFCASTGLAGGYNEQFFGPGTRLTVL.